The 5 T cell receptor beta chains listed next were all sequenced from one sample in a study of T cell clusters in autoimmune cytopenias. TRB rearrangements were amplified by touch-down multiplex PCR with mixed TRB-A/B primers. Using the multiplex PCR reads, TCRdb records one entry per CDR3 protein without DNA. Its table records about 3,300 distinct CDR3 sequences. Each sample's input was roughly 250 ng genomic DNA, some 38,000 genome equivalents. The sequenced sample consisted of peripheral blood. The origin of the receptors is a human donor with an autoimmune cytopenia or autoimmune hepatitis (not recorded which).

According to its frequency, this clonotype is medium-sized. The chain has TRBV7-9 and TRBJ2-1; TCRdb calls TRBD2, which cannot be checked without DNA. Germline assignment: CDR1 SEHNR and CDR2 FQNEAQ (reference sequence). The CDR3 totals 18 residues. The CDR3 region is CASSLAGRLAGTYNEQFF.

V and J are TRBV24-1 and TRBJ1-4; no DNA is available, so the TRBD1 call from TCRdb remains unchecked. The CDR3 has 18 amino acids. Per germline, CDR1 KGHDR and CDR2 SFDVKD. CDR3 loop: CATGLDRDTIATNEKLFF.

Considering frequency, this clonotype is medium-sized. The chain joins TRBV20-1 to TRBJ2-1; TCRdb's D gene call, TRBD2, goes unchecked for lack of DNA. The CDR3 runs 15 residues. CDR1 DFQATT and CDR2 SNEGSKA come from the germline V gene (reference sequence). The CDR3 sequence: CSEGASGSSYNEQFF.

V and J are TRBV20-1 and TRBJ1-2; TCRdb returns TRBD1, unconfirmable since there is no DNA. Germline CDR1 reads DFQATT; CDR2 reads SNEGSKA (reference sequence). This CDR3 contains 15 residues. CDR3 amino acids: CSARDYRGEVYGYTF.

This chain's CDR3 is CASTEGGQGQETQYF. This rearrangement joins TRBV19 to TRBJ2-5; the D call from TCRdb, TRBD1, cannot be confirmed without DNA. This CDR3 has 15 residues. CDR1 and CDR2 (germline): LNHDA, SQIVND (reference sequence).